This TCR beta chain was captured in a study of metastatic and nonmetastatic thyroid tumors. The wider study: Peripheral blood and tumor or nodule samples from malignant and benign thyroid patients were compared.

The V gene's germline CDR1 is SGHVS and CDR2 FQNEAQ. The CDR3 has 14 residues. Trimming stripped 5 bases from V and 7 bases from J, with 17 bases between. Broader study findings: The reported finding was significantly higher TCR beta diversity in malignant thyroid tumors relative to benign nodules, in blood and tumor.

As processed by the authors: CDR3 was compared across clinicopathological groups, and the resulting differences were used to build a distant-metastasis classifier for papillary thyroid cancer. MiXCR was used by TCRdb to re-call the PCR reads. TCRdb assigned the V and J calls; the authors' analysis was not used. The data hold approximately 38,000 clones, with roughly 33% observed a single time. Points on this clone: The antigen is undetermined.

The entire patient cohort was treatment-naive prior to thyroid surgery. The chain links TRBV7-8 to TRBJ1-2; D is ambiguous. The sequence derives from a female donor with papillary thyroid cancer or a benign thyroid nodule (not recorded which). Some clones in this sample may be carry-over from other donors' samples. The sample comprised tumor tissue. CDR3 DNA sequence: TGTGCCAGCAGCAAAGAAGGGCGGTCCGGTGGCTACACCTTC. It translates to CASSKEGRSGGYTF.